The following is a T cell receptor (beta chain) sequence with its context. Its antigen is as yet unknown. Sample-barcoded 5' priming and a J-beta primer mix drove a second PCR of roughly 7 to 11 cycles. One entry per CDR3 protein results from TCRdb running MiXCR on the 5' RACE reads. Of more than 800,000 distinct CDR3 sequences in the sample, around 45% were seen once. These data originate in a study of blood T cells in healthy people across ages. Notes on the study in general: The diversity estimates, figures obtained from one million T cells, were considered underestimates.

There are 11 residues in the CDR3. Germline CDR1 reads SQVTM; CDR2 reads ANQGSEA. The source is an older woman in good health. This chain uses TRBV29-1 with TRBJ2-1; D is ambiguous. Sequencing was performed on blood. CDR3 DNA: TGCAGTGCCATCTTCTACAATGAGCAGTTCTTC. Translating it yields CSAIFYNEQFF.